This T cell receptor beta chain was profiled in a study of Ad26.COV2.S vaccination and SARS-CoV-2 variants. Study context: The Ad26.COV2.S arm of the COV1001 trial was where the donor was placed. Ad26.COV2.S shots went into the muscle once or twice, 56 days apart.

Note on this clone: Its antigen remains unknown.

Study-level results: Vaccine recipients and placebo recipients showed similar non-spike TCR breadth.

As for treatment: some 19 received Ad26.COV2.S at low or high dose, single or two shots; 5 received placebo; per-sample allocation not given. Sampling was done on day 63 after the first vaccine or placebo injection. An 18-55-year-old adult in Boston served as donor. The protocol was immunoSEQ multiplex PCR, while the TCRdb copy is restricted to in-frame clones and leaves out a portion. The sample yields a few hundred thousand clones, about nine tenths seen once. The sequences come from peripheral blood, collected in a trial of Ad26.COV2.S vaccine versus placebo. The sequence was obtained from a person aged 18-65 years who received the Ad26.COV2.S COVID-19 vaccine or a placebo.

DNA of the CDR3: TGTGCCAGCAGCTTAGTAGGGGGGTGGGACGGGAACACTGAAGCTTTCTTT. Its protein product is CASSLVGGWDGNTEAFF. This rearrangement joins TRBV7-6 to TRBJ1-1, with D possibly matching TRBD1 (6 bases). This CDR3 is built from 17 residues. CDR1 and CDR2 from the germline V gene are SGHVS and FNYEAQ. V gave up 1 base and J gave up 1 base, with 16 bases separating them.